These 30 T cell receptor beta chains were sequenced from one sample in a study of beta chain features in type 1 diabetes. Expressed TCRB transcripts were sequenced, since all the RNA that had been isolated was reverse transcribed. Profiling relied on immunoSEQ multiplex PCR, and the TCRdb table lists in-frame clones only, not all of them. Counted here are over 500,000 clones, about 16% occurring once; the ten biggest clones make up around 0.1%. Specimen: naive CD4+ T cells from blood. All receptors come from a man in his late teens or twenties in good health.

This chain connects TRBV7-9 to TRBJ2-5; a weak D match, TRBD1 (5 bases). The V gene lost 5 bases and the J gene lost 5 bases, with 15 bases spanning the gap. The CDR3 covers 14 residues. Per the germline V gene, CDR1 is SEHNR and CDR2 is FQNEAQ (reference sequence). CDR3 in amino acids: CASSQVKGIETQYF. The CDR3 nucleotides read TGTGCCAGCAGCCAAGTAAAGGGGATCGAGACCCAGTACTTC.

The gene calls are TRBV21-1 and TRBJ1-6. TRBV21-1 corresponds to a pseudogene. There are 16 residues in the CDR3. Here the CDR3 DNA reads TGTGCCAGCAGCAAAGATGGTCCGGGGGGGAATTCACCCCTCCACTTT. It specifies CASSKDGPGGNSPLHF.

The rearrangement links TRBV29-1 to TRBJ1-3; TRBD1 agrees at 7 bases. In germline, CDR1 is SQVTM, CDR2 ANQGSEA. This CDR3 has 15 residues. The ends lost 1 base at V and 8 bases at J; junction bases unmatched: 11. The DNA of the CDR3 is TGCAGCGTTGAAGGCTACAGGGGAGAGCGGCACACCATATATTTT. It encodes CSVEGYRGERHTIYF.

This clone was counted a few times. The genes are TRBV7-2 and TRBJ2-7, with 8 bases matching TRBD1. CDR3 size: 14 residues. V shed 2 bases, J shed 3 bases, and the junction held 3 bases outside the gene matches. The germline V gene has CDR1 SGHTA and CDR2 FQGNSA. CDR3 coding DNA: TGTGCCAGCAGCTTATTAGACAGGGGCTACGAGCAGTACTTC. As protein: CASSLLDRGYEQYF.

This clone was detected only a few times. The genes are TRBV28 and TRBJ2-5; weak D call: TRBD2 (5 bases). Germline loops: CDR1 MDHEN, CDR2 SYDVKM. This CDR3 region has 16 residues. The V end was cut by 6 bases, the J end by 5 bases, with 22 bases between. CDR3 DNA sequence: TGTGCCAGCAGCTCCCCTAGCCAGGCCCCCTGGGAGACCCAGTACTTC. This gives the protein CASSSPSQAPWETQYF.

There are a few counts of this clone. V gene TRBV19 combines with J gene TRBJ1-1; TRBD1 matches at 7 bases. Germline CDR1 is LNHDA and CDR2 is SQIVND (reference sequence). Trimming took 5 bases from V and 5 from J; bases not matched to a gene: 8. This CDR3 spans 14 amino acids. The CDR3 loop is CASSARQGRTEAFF. The CDR3 DNA follows: TGTGCCAGTAGTGCAAGACAGGGTAGGACTGAAGCTTTCTTT.

This clone showed up just a few times. This chain joins TRBV7-2 and TRBJ2-1; maybe TRBD2 (7 bases). This CDR3 spans 14 amino acids. The germline V and J ends were trimmed by 5 bases and 6 bases, with 14 bases remaining between them. In germline, CDR1 is SGHTA, CDR2 FQGNSA. As DNA, the CDR3 is TGTGCCAGCAGCCCTTACAGGGAGGGCAATGAGCAGTTCTTC. This codes for CASSPYREGNEQFF.

V gene TRBV27 combines with J gene TRBJ2-6; D perhaps matches TRBD1 (7 bases). CDR1 is MNHEY and CDR2 is SMNVEV in the germline V gene (reference sequence). CDR3 length equals 20 residues. With 3 bases removed from V and 0 bases from J, the gap between germline ends came to 21 bases. This CDR3 is CASSLRARRDSRSGANVLTF. Here the CDR3 DNA reads TGTGCCAGCAGTTTGCGAGCTAGGAGGGACAGCCGCTCTGGGGCCAACGTCCTGACTTTC. Using reference TRBV27 and TRBJ2-6 for the parts outside the CDR3, the full variable domain is EAQVTQNPRYLITVTGKKLTVTCSQNMNHEYMSWYRQDPGLGLRQIYYSMNVEVTDKGDVPEGYKVSRKEKRNFPLILESPSPNQTSLYFCASSLRARRDSRSGANVLTFGAGSRLTVL.

The rearrangement links TRBV7-2 to TRBJ2-7; 11 bases match TRBD2. CDR1 is SGHTA, CDR2 FQGNSA, per germline. CDR3 length: 17 residues. V lost 2 bases to trimming and J lost 5 bases; unmatched junction nucleotides: 11. Here the CDR3 reads CASSLSPLAGVQDEQYF. As DNA, the CDR3 is TGTGCCAGCAGCTTATCCCCACTAGCGGGAGTTCAGGACGAGCAGTACTTC.

The chain uses TRBV19 and TRBJ2-5, with TRBD2 matching over 7 bases. Germline lookup yields CDR1 LNHDA and CDR2 SQIVND (reference sequence). V dropped 6 bases and J dropped 11; count of bases not matched to a gene: 9. The CDR3 is 12 residues long. CDR3 region: CASSAGRREQYF. CDR3 in DNA: TGTGCCAGTAGCGCCGGGAGGAGAGAGCAGTACTTC.

This clone came up a few times. The CDR3 is CASSERGLAGFEQFF. The CDR3 DNA is TGTGCCAGCAGTGAGCGGGGATTAGCGGGTTTTGAGCAGTTCTTC. The chain joins TRBV6-1 to TRBJ2-1; TRBD2 matches 7 bases. CDR1 and CDR2 (germline): MNHNS, SASEGT. The CDR3 loop spans 15 amino acids. V gave up 3 bases and J gave up 9 bases; unmatched junction bases: 11.

This clone was counted between two and nine times. The chain is built from TRBV10-3 and TRBJ1-1; possible D gene TRBD1, 5 bases. The CDR3 has 13 amino acids. V lost 10 bases and J 1 base, leaving 13 bases between the germline ends. The germline gives CDR1 ENHRY, CDR2 SYGVKD. CDR3 amino acids: CATQRGENTEAFF. The DNA of the CDR3 is TGTGCCACCCAACGGGGGGAGAACACTGAAGCTTTCTTT.

V usage is TRBV4-2 and J usage is TRBJ2-7; weak D call: TRBD1 (5 bases). Germline V gene sequence: CDR1 LGHNA, CDR2 YNFKEQ. Trimming pared 0 bases from V and 6 bases from J, leaving 15 bases between. The CDR3 is 15 residues long. The CDR3 DNA sequence: TGTGCCAGCAGCCAAGACGTGACAGCCTTTGGCGAGCAGTACTTC. Its protein product is CASSQDVTAFGEQYF.

This clone was detected a few times. DNA for the CDR3: TGTGCCAGTAGTATAGATCTTCTGAGACAAGAGACCCAGTACTTC. Translated, it gives CASSIDLLRQETQYF. This chain uses TRBV19 with TRBJ2-5; D gene uncertain. The CDR3 sequence is 15 residues long. The germline V gene encodes CDR1 LNHDA and CDR2 SQIVND (reference sequence). The V end was cut by 0 bases, the J end by 2 bases, with 10 bases between.

This clone was recorded a few times. The V call is TRBV19, the J call TRBJ1-5, with D possibly being TRBD1 (5 bases). This CDR3 is 15 amino acids long. CDR1 is LNHDA, CDR2 SQIVND, per germline (reference sequence). Deletions cut 6 bases from V and 0 bases from J, with 12 bases between. The DNA for the CDR3 is TGTGCCAGTAGAGTGACAGTCAATAGCAATCAGCCCCAGCATTTT. Amino acid sequence: CASRVTVNSNQPQHF.

This clone appeared a few times. The CDR3 spells CASSARTANYEQYF. CDR3 DNA sequence: TGTGCCAGCAGTGCGCGGACAGCCAACTACGAGCAGTACTTC. The chain couples TRBV2 to TRBJ2-7; TRBD1 is a possible D gene (6 bases). Germline V gene lookup returns CDR1 SNHLY and CDR2 FYNNEI. The V gene lost 4 bases and the J gene lost 3 bases, with 13 bases spanning the gap. This CDR3 region has 14 residues.

The gene calls are TRBV9 and TRBJ2-4, with D possibly matching TRBD1 (6 bases). Deletions cut 3 bases from V and 0 bases from J, with 10 bases between. This CDR3 region has 15 residues. Germline V gives CDR1 SGDLS, CDR2 YYNGEE. CDR3 nucleotides: TGTGCCAGCAGCGACAGGGCCCAAGCCAAAAACATTCAGTACTTC. Amino acid sequence: CASSDRAQAKNIQYF.

This clone was counted a few times. V usage is TRBV6-4 and J usage is TRBJ1-5; D possibly corresponds to TRBD1 (6 bases). Trimming took 0 bases from V and 4 from J, leaving 10 bases between them. This CDR3 region has 15 residues. Germline-derived CDR1 and CDR2 are MRHNA and SNTAGT. CDR3 sequence reads: CASSDSTGQNQPQHF. CDR3 DNA sequence: TGTGCCAGCAGTGACTCGACAGGTCAGAATCAGCCCCAGCATTTT.

The chain uses TRBV28 and TRBJ2-7; 9 nucleotides match TRBD1. This CDR3 comprises 16 residues. CDR1 MDHEN and CDR2 SYDVKM come from the germline V gene. J lost 5 bases, V lost 6 bases, and 14 bases had no gene match. The CDR3 loop reads CASSPGTGTGRNEQYF. The CDR3 DNA is TGTGCCAGCAGCCCGGGGACCGGGACAGGGCGTAACGAGCAGTACTTC.

The rearrangement joins TRBV2 to TRBJ2-1; D gene ambiguous. Trimming cost V 0 bases and J 10 bases, with 13 bases left between them. Germline CDR1 reads SNHLY; CDR2 reads FYNNEI. The CDR3 consists of 14 residues. CDR3 coding DNA: TGTGCCAGCAGTGAAGCGCTTCGGTCTGGAGAGCAGTTCTTC. This sequence encodes CASSEALRSGEQFF. The full variable domain, with the rest looked up from reference TRBV2 and TRBJ2-1, is EPEVTQTPSHQVTQMGQEVILRCVPISNHLYFYWYRQILGQKVEFLVSFYNNEISEKSEIFDDQFSVERPDGSNFTLKIRSTKLEDSAMYFCASSEALRSGEQFFGPGTRLTVL.

This clone came up a few times. The chain uses TRBV18 and TRBJ1-2; the D is unclear. V lost 2 bases and J 4 bases, leaving 11 bases between the germline ends. Per germline, CDR1 KGHSH and CDR2 LQKENI. The length of the CDR3 is 14 residues. CDR3 sequence reads: CASSPDQETYGYTF. The CDR3 DNA sequence: TGTGCCAGCTCACCAGACCAGGAGACCTATGGCTACACCTTC.

This chain links TRBV7-8 with TRBJ2-7, with 9 bases identical to TRBD1. Germline assignment: CDR1 SGHVS and CDR2 FQNEAQ. The CDR3 sequence is 15 residues long. V gave up 3 bases and J gave up 6 bases; unmatched junction bases: 9. CDR3 DNA sequence: TGTGCCAGCAGCTTTTCGCCGGACAGGGGATTCGAGCAGTACTTC. It translates to CASSFSPDRGFEQYF.

This clone appeared a few times. Other nucleotide sequences from this sample produce the same CDR3. The chain uses TRBV6-5 and TRBJ2-3; unclear D gene. Trimming pared 3 bases from V and 0 bases from J, leaving 7 bases between. Germline CDR1 is MNHEY and CDR2 is SVGAGI. The CDR3 runs to 14 residues. The CDR3 nucleotides read TGTGCCAGCAGTTATTCGGGTAGCACAGATACGCAGTATTTT. Amino acid sequence: CASSYSGSTDTQYF.

The chain joins TRBV19 to TRBJ2-7; D uncertain. Germline V gene lookup returns CDR1 LNHDA and CDR2 SQIVND (reference sequence). The CDR3 covers 13 residues. V was shortened by 5 bases and J by 5 bases, with 13 bases between the two germline ends. The CDR3 DNA reads as TGTGCCAGTAGTTCCCTTTCCGCCCACGAGCAGTACTTC. This translates into CASSSLSAHEQYF. The complete variable domain, with remaining parts taken from reference TRBV19 and TRBJ2-7, reads DGGITQSPKYLFRKEGQNVTLSCEQNLNHDAMYWYRQDPGQGLRLIYYSQIVNDFQKGDIAEGYSVSREKKESFPLTVTSAQKNPTAFYLCASSSLSAHEQYFGPGTRLTVT.

This clone was picked up a small number of times. V and J are TRBV7-3 and TRBJ2-1; D may be TRBD2 (6 bases). Germline V gene lookup returns CDR1 SGHTA and CDR2 FQGTGA. The CDR3 has 14 residues. The V end lost 3 bases, the J end lost 2 bases, and 8 bases lay between the germline ends. The CDR3 nucleotides read TGTGCCAGCAGCTTGCGGGGCACCTACAATGAGCAGTTCTTC. It is translated as CASSLRGTYNEQFF.

This clone came up a few times. The CDR3 here is CASTPGGGKNIQYF. Written as DNA, the CDR3 is TGTGCCAGCACCCCGGGGGGGGGCAAAAACATTCAGTACTTC. The chain carries TRBV5-6 and TRBJ2-4; 8 bases fit TRBD2. V lost 6 bases to trimming and J lost 3 bases; unmatched junction nucleotides: 5. CDR3 length: 14 amino acids. CDR1 SGHDT and CDR2 YYEEEE come from the germline V gene.

In its sample, this clone was seen a few times. At the DNA level, this CDR3 is encoded by other sequences in the same sample as well. The CDR3: CASSDGELAKNIQYF. Here the CDR3 DNA reads TGTGCCAGCAGCGATGGGGAACTGGCCAAAAACATTCAGTACTTC. The rearrangement uses TRBV9 and TRBJ2-4; D not resolved. The CDR3 contains 15 residues. The germline CDR1 and CDR2 sequences are SGDLS and YYNGEE. V was trimmed by 3 bases and J by 1 base, leaving 11 bases between them.

The CDR3 bases are TGTGCCAGCAGATCCCTGATGACAGGGCCTGGAAACACCATATATTTT. Protein sequence: CASRSLMTGPGNTIYF. The gene calls are TRBV6-6 and TRBJ1-3; 7 nucleotides align to TRBD1. This CDR3 is built from 16 residues. V lost 6 bases, J lost 2 bases, and 10 bases stayed unmatched. Germline CDR1 reads MNHNY; CDR2 reads SVGAGI (reference sequence).

This clone was counted only a few times. The chain links TRBV5-1 to TRBJ1-1; D might be TRBD1 (6 bases). The CDR3 contains 15 residues. V was cut by 0 bases and J by 0 bases, with 9 bases left in between. Germline V CDR1 and CDR2: SGHRS, YFSETQ. Written as DNA, the CDR3 is TGCGCCAGCAGCTTGGCTGGGGGGCTGAACACTGAAGCTTTCTTT. Amino acids: CASSLAGGLNTEAFF.

The chain uses TRBV6-1 and TRBJ1-1, with 9 nucleotides matching TRBD1. This CDR3 has 14 amino acids. Trimming took 2 bases from V and 6 from J; bases not matched to a gene: 4. Germline CDR1 and CDR2: MNHNS and SASEGT. The CDR3 sequence is CASSETGQGSEAFF. In DNA, the CDR3 is TGTGCCAGCAGTGAAACGGGACAGGGTTCTGAAGCTTTCTTT.